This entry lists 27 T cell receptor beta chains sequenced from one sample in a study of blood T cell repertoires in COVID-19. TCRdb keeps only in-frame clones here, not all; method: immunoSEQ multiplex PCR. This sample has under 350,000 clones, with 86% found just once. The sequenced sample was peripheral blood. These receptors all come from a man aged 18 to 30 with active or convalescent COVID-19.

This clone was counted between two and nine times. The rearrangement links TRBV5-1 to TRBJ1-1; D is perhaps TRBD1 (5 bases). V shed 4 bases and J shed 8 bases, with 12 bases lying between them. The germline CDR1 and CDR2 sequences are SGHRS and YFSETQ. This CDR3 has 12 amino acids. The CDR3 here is CASSPWGAEAFF. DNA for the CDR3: TGCGCCAGCAGCCCGTGGGGCGCCGAAGCTTTCTTT.

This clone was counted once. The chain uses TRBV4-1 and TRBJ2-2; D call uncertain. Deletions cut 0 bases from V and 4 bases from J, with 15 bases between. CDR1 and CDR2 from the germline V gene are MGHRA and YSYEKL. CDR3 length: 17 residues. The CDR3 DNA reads TGCGCCAGCAGCCAAGACGTAGGCAGGCTGGGCACCGGGGAGCTGTTTTTT. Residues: CASSQDVGRLGTGELFF.

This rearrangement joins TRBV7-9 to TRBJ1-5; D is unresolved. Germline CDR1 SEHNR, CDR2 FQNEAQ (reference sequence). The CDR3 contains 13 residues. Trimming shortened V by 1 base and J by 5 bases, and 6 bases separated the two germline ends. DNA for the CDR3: TGTGCCAGCAGCTTAGTGGAGGATCAGCCCCAGCATTTT. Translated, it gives CASSLVEDQPQHF.

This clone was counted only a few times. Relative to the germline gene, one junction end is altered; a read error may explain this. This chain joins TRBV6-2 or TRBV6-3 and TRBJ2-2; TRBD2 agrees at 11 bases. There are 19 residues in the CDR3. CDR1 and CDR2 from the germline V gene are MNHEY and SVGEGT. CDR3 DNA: TGTGCCAGCAGCTACTCGACGACGGAGGGTAGCGGGAGGGTAAGGGAGCTGTTTTTT. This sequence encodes CASSYSTTEGSGRVRELFF.

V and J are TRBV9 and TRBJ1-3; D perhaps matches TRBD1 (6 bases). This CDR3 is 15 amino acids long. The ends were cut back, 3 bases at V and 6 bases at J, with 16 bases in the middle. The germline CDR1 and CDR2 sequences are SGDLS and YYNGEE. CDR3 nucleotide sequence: TGTGCCAGCAGCGCAAGGCCGGGACACGAAAACACCATATATTTT. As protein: CASSARPGHENTIYF.

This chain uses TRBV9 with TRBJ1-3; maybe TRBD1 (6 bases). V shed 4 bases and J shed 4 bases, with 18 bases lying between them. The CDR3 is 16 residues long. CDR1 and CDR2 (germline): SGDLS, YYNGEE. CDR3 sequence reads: CASSLLRGAFGNTIYF. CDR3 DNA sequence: TGTGCCAGCAGCCTTCTCCGGGGGGCCTTCGGAAACACCATATATTTT.

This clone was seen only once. The CDR3 DNA reads TGCGCCAGCAGCCTGGAAGACTTCGCAGATACGCAGTATTTT. Amino acid sequence: CASSLEDFADTQYF. The rearrangement joins TRBV5-1 to TRBJ2-3; D unresolved. This CDR3 contains 14 residues. The germline gives CDR1 SGHRS, CDR2 YFSETQ. The V gene lost 4 bases and the J gene lost 4 bases, with 13 bases spanning the gap. The whole variable domain, filled in from reference TRBV5-1 and TRBJ2-3, reads KAGVTQTPRYLIKTRGQQVTLSCSPISGHRSVSWYQQTPGQGLQFLFEYFSETQRNKGNFPGRFSGRQFSNSRSEMNVSTLELGDSALYLCASSLEDFADTQYFGPGTRLTVL.

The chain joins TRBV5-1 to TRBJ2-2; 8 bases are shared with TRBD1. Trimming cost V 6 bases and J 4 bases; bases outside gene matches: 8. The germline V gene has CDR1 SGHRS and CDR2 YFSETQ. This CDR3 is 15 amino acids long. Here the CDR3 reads CASNLDRGGTGELFF. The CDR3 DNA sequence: TGCGCCAGCAACCTTGACAGGGGAGGCACCGGGGAGCTGTTTTTT.

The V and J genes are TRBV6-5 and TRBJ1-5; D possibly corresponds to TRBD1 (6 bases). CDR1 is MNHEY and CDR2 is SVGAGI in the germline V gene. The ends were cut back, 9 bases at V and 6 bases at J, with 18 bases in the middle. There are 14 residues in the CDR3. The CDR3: CASSGPGGGQPQHF. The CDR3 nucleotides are TGTGCCAGTTCCGGGCCGGGAGGGGGTCAGCCCCAGCATTTT.

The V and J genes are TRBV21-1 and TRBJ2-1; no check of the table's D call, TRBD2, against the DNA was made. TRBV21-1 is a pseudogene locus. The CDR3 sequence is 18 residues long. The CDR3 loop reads CASSKARRSQSSYNEQFF. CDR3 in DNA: TGTGCCAGCAGCAAAGCTAGGCGGAGCCAAAGCTCCTACAATGAGCAGTTCTTC.

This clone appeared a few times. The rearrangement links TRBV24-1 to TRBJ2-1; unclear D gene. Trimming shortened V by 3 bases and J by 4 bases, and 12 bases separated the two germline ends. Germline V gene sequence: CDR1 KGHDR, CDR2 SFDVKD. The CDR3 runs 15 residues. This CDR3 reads CATSDNHPVYNEQFF. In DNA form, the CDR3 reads TGTGCCACCAGTGATAACCACCCGGTTTACAATGAGCAGTTCTTC.

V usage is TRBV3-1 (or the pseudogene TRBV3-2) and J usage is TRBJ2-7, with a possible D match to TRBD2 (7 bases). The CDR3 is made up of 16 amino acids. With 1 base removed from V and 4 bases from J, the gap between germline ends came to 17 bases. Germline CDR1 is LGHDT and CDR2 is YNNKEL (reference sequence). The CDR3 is CASSQVQVGGPYEQYF. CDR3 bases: TGTGCCAGCAGCCAAGTTCAAGTGGGGGGGCCGTACGAGCAGTACTTC.

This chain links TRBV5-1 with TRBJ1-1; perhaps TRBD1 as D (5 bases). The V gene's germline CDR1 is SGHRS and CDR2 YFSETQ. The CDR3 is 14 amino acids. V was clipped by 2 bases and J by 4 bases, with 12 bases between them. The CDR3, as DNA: TGCGCCAGCAGCTTTCAGGGCCTTGGCACTGAAGCTTTCTTT. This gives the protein CASSFQGLGTEAFF. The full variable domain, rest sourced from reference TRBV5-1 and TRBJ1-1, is KAGVTQTPRYLIKTRGQQVTLSCSPISGHRSVSWYQQTPGQGLQFLFEYFSETQRNKGNFPGRFSGRQFSNSRSEMNVSTLELGDSALYLCASSFQGLGTEAFFGQGTRLTVV.

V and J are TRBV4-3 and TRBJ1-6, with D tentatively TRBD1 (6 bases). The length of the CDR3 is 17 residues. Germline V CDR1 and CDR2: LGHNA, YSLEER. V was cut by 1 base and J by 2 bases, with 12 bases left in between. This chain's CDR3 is CASSQVSGAAYNSPLHF. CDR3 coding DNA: TGCGCCAGCAGCCAAGTCTCAGGGGCGGCCTATAATTCACCCCTCCACTTT.

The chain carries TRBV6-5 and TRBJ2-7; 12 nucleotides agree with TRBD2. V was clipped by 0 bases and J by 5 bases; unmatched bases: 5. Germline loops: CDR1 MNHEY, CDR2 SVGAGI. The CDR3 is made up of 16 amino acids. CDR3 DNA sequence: TGTGCCAGCAGTTACTCGAGTACTAGCGGGAGGAACGAGCAGTACTTC. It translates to CASSYSSTSGRNEQYF.

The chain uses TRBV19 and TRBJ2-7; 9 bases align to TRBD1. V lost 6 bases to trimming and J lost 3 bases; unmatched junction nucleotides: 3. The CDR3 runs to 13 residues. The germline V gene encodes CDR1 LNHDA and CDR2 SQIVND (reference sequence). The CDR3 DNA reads TGTGCCAGTAGCAGGACAGGGGACTACGAGCAGTACTTC. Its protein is CASSRTGDYEQYF.

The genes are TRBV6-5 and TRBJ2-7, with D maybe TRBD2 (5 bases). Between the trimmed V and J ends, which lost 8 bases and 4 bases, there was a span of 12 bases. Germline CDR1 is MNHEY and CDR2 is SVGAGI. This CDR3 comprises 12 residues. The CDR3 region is CASLKRAYEQYF. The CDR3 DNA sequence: TGTGCCAGCCTTAAGAGGGCGTACGAGCAGTACTTC.

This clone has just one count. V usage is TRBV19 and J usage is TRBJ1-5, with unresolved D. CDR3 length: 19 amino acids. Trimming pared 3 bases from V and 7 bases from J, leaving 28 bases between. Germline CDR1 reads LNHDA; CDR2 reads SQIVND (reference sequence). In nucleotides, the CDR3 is TGTGCCAGTAGTATTATGAACTTGGGCTCCATCCCATCTGGACAGCCCCAGCATTTT. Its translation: CASSIMNLGSIPSGQPQHF. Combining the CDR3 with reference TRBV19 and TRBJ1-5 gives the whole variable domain DGGITQSPKYLFRKEGQNVTLSCEQNLNHDAMYWYRQDPGQGLRLIYYSQIVNDFQKGDIAEGYSVSREKKESFPLTVTSAQKNPTAFYLCASSIMNLGSIPSGQPQHFGDGTRLSIL.

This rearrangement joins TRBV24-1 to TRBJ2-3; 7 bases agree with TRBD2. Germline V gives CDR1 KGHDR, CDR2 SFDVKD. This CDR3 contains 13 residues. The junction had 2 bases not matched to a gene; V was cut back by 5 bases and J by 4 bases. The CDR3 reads CATSGGGADTQYF. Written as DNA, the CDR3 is TGTGCCACCAGTGGCGGGGGAGCAGATACGCAGTATTTT.

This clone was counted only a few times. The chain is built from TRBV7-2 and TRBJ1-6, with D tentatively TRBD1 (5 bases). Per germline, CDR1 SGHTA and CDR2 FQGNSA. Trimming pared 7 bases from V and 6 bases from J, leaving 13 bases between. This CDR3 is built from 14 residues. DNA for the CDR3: TGTGCCAGCACCCCGTGGGGGGTTAATTCACCCCTCCACTTT. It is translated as CASTPWGVNSPLHF.

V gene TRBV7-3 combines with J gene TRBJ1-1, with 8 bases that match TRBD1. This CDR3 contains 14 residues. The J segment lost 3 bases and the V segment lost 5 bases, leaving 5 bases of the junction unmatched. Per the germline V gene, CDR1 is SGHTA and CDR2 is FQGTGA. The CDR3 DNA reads TGTGCCAGCAGCGCGGGACAGGATGACACTGAAGCTTTCTTT. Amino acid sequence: CASSAGQDDTEAFF.

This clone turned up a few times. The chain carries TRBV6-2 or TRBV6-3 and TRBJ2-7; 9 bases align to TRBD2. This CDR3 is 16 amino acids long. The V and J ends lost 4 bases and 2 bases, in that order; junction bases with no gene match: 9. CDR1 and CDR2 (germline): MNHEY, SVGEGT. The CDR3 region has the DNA TGTGCCAGCAGTTTCCCGCCTAGCGGGAACACCTACGAGCAGTACTTC. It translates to CASSFPPSGNTYEQYF.

DNA of the CDR3: TGTGCCACCAGTAGTAGCGGGAGAGGCACAGATACGCAGTATTTT. Its protein product is CATSSSGRGTDTQYF. The V gene is TRBV24-1, the J gene TRBJ2-3; 9 nucleotides match TRBD2. This CDR3 region has 15 residues. Per the germline V gene, CDR1 is KGHDR and CDR2 is SFDVKD. J was trimmed by 1 base and V by 6 bases; bases with no gene match: 4.

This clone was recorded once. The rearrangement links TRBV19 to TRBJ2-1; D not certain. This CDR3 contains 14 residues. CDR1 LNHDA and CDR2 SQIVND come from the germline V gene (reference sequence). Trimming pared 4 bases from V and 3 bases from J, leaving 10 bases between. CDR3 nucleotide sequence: TGTGCCAGTAGTACCCGACTCCTCTACAATGAGCAGTTCTTC. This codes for CASSTRLLYNEQFF.

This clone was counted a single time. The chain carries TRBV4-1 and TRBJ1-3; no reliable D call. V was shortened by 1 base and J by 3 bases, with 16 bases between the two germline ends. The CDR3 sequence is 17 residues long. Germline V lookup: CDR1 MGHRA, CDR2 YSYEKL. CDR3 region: CASSQVRVAQGGNTIYF. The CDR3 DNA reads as TGCGCCAGCAGCCAAGTCCGGGTCGCGCAAGGTGGAAACACCATATATTTT.

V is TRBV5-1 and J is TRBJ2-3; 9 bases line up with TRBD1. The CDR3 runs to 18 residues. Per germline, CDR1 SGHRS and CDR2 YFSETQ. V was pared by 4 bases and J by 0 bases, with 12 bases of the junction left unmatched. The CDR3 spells CASSKGQGGATSTDTQYF. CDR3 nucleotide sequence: TGCGCCAGCAGCAAGGGACAGGGAGGGGCTACTAGCACAGATACGCAGTATTTT.

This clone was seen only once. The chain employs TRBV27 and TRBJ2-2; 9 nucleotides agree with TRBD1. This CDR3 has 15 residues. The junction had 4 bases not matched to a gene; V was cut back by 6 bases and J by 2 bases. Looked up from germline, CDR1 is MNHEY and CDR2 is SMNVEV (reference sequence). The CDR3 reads CASRPGQGNTGELFF. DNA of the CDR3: TGTGCCAGCAGACCGGGACAGGGAAACACCGGGGAGCTGTTTTTT.